A single sample gave rise to the 29 T cell receptor beta chains below, sequenced in a study of identical twins. A single record per CDR3 protein comes from TCRdb applying MiXCR to the 5' RACE reads. The sample holds approximately 1.8 million distinct CDR3 sequences; 25% to 35% are singletons and the top ten take around 0.25%. Sequenced material: cord blood. The receptors were gathered from a newborn girl in good health.

This rearrangement joins TRBV2 to TRBJ2-7; 9 bases map to TRBD1. CDR1 and CDR2 (germline): SNHLY, FYNNEI. V trimming: 9 bases; J trimming: 2 bases; junction bases outside the gene matches: 8. There are 14 residues in the CDR3. CDR3 amino acids: CASGQGTEPYEQYF. The DNA for the CDR3 is TGTGCCAGTGGACAGGGGACGGAACCCTACGAGCAGTACTTC.

This clonotype appeared a few times. The CDR3 here is CASSDTWATNYGYTF. The CDR3 DNA is TGTGCCAGCAGCGACACGTGGGCGACCAACTATGGCTACACCTTC. This sequence joins TRBV7-9 and TRBJ1-2; D uncertain. The CDR3 has 15 residues. V was pared by 5 bases and J by 2 bases, with 15 bases between. Germline loops: CDR1 SEHNR, CDR2 FQNEAQ (reference sequence).

In its sample, this clonotype was seen a few times. V usage is TRBV27 and J usage is TRBJ1-5; TRBD1 aligns across 7 bases. Germline V gene data show CDR1 as MNHEY and CDR2 as SMNVEV (reference sequence). The CDR3 is 14 residues long. Unmatched junction bases numbered 7, after V lost 6 bases and J lost 5 bases. The CDR3 DNA reads TGTGCCAGCAGCGACACAGGGGCATATCAGCCCCAGCATTTT. It translates to CASSDTGAYQPQHF.

This chain joins TRBV20-1 and TRBJ2-4; 8 bases map to TRBD2. The last part of the DNA fits TRBJ2-7 better; the J call may be wrong. The CDR3 length is 14 residues. Germline V CDR1 and CDR2: DFQATT, SNEGSKA (reference sequence). CDR3 in DNA: TGCAGTGCTAGAGTGGCTGGCGGGGGGTACGAGCAGTACTTC. Amino acids: CSARVAGGGYEQYF.

The V call is TRBV6-1, the J call TRBJ1-1; no firm D call. V was trimmed by 5 bases and J by 0 bases, leaving 16 bases between them. Germline V gene lookup returns CDR1 MNHNS and CDR2 SASEGT. The CDR3 is made up of 16 amino acids. The CDR3 DNA reads TGTGCCAGCAGTCTCAGGTTTATAGGCATGAACACTGAAGCTTTCTTT. Its protein product is CASSLRFIGMNTEAFF.

The chain carries TRBV7-2 and TRBJ2-1; tentative D call: TRBD2 (6 bases). CDR3 length: 15 amino acids. V gave up 1 base and J gave up 6 bases, with 13 bases separating them. The V gene's germline CDR1 is SGHTA and CDR2 FQGNSA. DNA for the CDR3: TGTGCCAGCAGCTTAGGTCTAGCGAACTTCAATGAGCAGTTCTTC. This translates into CASSLGLANFNEQFF.

This clonotype was detected only a few times. J is TRBJ2-7 and V is TRBV20-1, with unresolved D. This CDR3 has 13 residues. Deletions cut 3 bases from V and 2 bases from J, with 11 bases between. The V gene's germline CDR1 is DFQATT and CDR2 SNEGSKA (reference sequence). CDR3 nucleotides: TGCAGTGCTAGGGGAAGGGCGACCTACGAGCAGTACTTC. Translation: CSARGRATYEQYF.

This clonotype came up a few times. This rearrangement joins TRBV20-1 to TRBJ2-7; the D gene is possibly TRBD2 (6 bases). V shed 3 bases and J shed 2 bases, with 14 bases lying between them. Germline V gives CDR1 DFQATT, CDR2 SNEGSKA (reference sequence). The CDR3 covers 14 residues. CDR3 amino acids: CSASRTTVPYEQYF. The CDR3 region has the DNA TGCAGTGCTAGCCGGACTACCGTACCCTACGAGCAGTACTTC.

This clonotype was picked up a small number of times. This sequence joins TRBV12-3 or TRBV12-4 and TRBJ2-5; maybe TRBD2 (5 bases). The DNA end favors TRBJ2-7, so the J call may be wrong. The CDR3 length is 14 residues. The DNA of the CDR3 is TGTGCCAGCAGCTTGGCTAGCCCATATCACGAGCAGTACTTC. This codes for CASSLASPYHEQYF.

Many counts were recorded for this clonotype. The V call is TRBV4-1, the J call TRBJ2-7; D unclear. CDR1 MGHRA and CDR2 YSYEKL come from the germline V gene. V shed 1 base and J shed 3 bases, with 10 bases lying between them. This CDR3 contains 14 residues. For the CDR3, the DNA is TGCGCCAGCAGCCAAGTTGTGCTTAACTACGAGCAGTACTTC. Amino acid sequence: CASSQVVLNYEQYF.

This clonotype was seen only a few times. The V gene is TRBV20-1, the J gene TRBJ2-3, with 8 bases identical to TRBD2. The germline gives CDR1 DFQATT, CDR2 SNEGSKA (reference sequence). Trimming at V came to 3 bases and at J to 6 bases, leaving 11 bases not matched to a gene. The CDR3 is 15 residues long. CDR3 residues: CSASASGSVGDTQYF. In nucleotides, the CDR3 is TGCAGTGCTAGTGCCAGCGGGAGTGTAGGGGATACGCAGTATTTT.

The chain carries TRBV25-1 and TRBJ2-5, with TRBD2 matching over 11 bases. V trimming: 0 bases; J trimming: 0 bases; junction bases outside the gene matches: 3. The germline CDR1 and CDR2 sequences are MGHDK and SYGVNS. The CDR3 length is 17 residues. Written as DNA, the CDR3 is TGTGCCAGCAGTGAATATCGGACTAGCGGGTACCAAGAGACCCAGTACTTC. Protein: CASSEYRTSGYQETQYF.

This clonotype has just a few counts. The chain joins TRBV20-1 to TRBJ2-5; 8 bases agree with TRBD2. CDR3 size: 15 residues. V trimming: 3 bases; J trimming: 3 bases; junction bases outside the gene matches: 9. Germline V gene data show CDR1 as DFQATT and CDR2 as SNEGSKA (reference sequence). The CDR3 DNA reads as TGCAGTGCTAGTCACCGGACTAGCCTAAAAGAGACCCAGTACTTC. Translation: CSASHRTSLKETQYF.

This clonotype was observed a handful of times. V and J are TRBV5-8 and TRBJ2-3; D is unresolved. The length of the CDR3 is 14 residues. V was shortened by 0 bases and J by 6 bases, with 11 bases between the two germline ends. Germline loops: CDR1 SGHTS, CDR2 YDEGEE. The CDR3 nucleotides are TGTGCCAGCAGCTTGGTTGCAGTTGGGGATACGCAGTATTTT. Amino acid sequence: CASSLVAVGDTQYF.

This chain joins TRBV20-1 and TRBJ2-7; 7 nucleotides match TRBD2. The CDR3 covers 14 residues. V shed 1 base and J 0 bases; nucleotides not matched to a gene: 3. The germline V gene has CDR1 DFQATT and CDR2 SNEGSKA (reference sequence). In nucleotides, the CDR3 is TGCAGTGCTAGAGCCTCTAGCGGCTCCTACGAGCAGTACTTC. Residues: CSARASSGSYEQYF.

This chain connects TRBV20-1 to TRBJ2-7, with 10 bases matching TRBD2. With 5 bases clipped from V and 6 bases from J, the junction kept 19 bases outside the gene matches. The CDR3 runs 17 residues. Germline-derived CDR1 and CDR2 are DFQATT and SNEGSKA (reference sequence). CDR3 sequence: CSAPPSASSGGFSEQYF. CDR3 in DNA: TGCAGTGCTCCCCCATCCGCCTCTAGCGGGGGTTTCTCCGAGCAGTACTTC.

This clonotype was seen a handful of times. CDR3 protein: CASSAVTTDTQYF. CDR3 in DNA: TGTGCCAGCAGTGCTGTGACTACAGATACGCAGTATTTT. The chain joins TRBV2 to TRBJ2-3; unclear D gene. The V end was cut by 4 bases, the J end by 3 bases, with 8 bases between. Looked up from germline, CDR1 is SNHLY and CDR2 is FYNNEI. The CDR3 is 13 residues long.

This CDR3 reads CASSQDPGFNYGYTF. CDR3 coding DNA: TGCGCCAGCAGCCAAGACCCAGGGTTCAACTATGGCTACACCTTC. The J gene is TRBJ1-2, the V gene TRBV4-1; a weak D match, TRBD1 (5 bases). V was cut by 0 bases and J by 2 bases, with 10 bases left in between. There are 15 residues in the CDR3. Germline V gives CDR1 MGHRA, CDR2 YSYEKL.

A word on this clonotype: One junction end does not reproduce the germline sequence, and a read error may be involved. The gene calls are TRBV28 and TRBJ1-6; perhaps TRBD1 as D (5 bases). Germline V lookup: CDR1 MDHEN, CDR2 SYDVKM. The CDR3 covers 17 residues. The CDR3 sequence is CAGSRISGSSYNSPLHF. Here the CDR3 DNA reads TGTGCCGGCAGCCGCATATCAGGGAGCTCCTATAATTCACCCCTCCACTTT.

The V gene is TRBV7-2, the J gene TRBJ2-1, with no clear D. CDR1 SGHTA and CDR2 FQGNSA come from the germline V gene. The CDR3 sequence is 15 residues long. Trimming shortened V by 2 bases and J by 7 bases, and 15 bases separated the two germline ends. The CDR3 spells CASSLRVPKGNEQFF. The CDR3, as DNA: TGTGCCAGCAGCTTAAGGGTTCCGAAGGGAAATGAGCAGTTCTTC.

This sequence joins TRBV20-1 and TRBJ2-1; 13 nucleotides agree with TRBD2. This CDR3 has 16 residues. V trimming: 5 bases; J trimming: 5 bases; junction bases outside the gene matches: 9. In germline, CDR1 is DFQATT, CDR2 SNEGSKA (reference sequence). CDR3 DNA: TGCAGTGCTTCTCAAAGCGGACTAGCGGGGGACAATGAGCAGTTCTTC. The encoded protein is CSASQSGLAGDNEQFF.

CDR3 sequence reads: CASSYSGAGGVEQFF. The DNA of the CDR3 is TGTGCCAGCAGTTACTCCGGAGCGGGAGGGGTTGAGCAGTTCTTC. V is TRBV6-2 or TRBV6-3 and J is TRBJ2-1, with TRBD2 identical over 10 bases. The CDR3 totals 15 residues. Germline CDR1 MNHEY, CDR2 SVGEGT. The J segment lost 9 bases and the V segment lost 0 bases, leaving 5 bases of the junction unmatched.

Comments on this clonotype: A single base separates this from a much larger clone, so it may be a read error. The J gene is TRBJ2-1, the V gene TRBV4-1; 13 nucleotides align to TRBD2. Germline loops: CDR1 MGHRA, CDR2 YSYEKL. The CDR3 is made up of 22 amino acids. CDR3 loop: CASGQVPMYRSGTSGNNNEQFF. The CDR3 coding sequence is TGCGCCAGCGGCCAAGTACCGATGTACCGGTCCGGGACTAGCGGGAATAACAATGAGCAGTTCTTC.

The chain employs TRBV5-1 and TRBJ2-1; D unresolved. V lost 3 bases and J 4 bases, leaving 14 bases between the germline ends. Germline assignment: CDR1 SGHRS and CDR2 YFSETQ. The CDR3 totals 15 residues. CDR3 DNA: TGCGCCAGCAGCTGGGCCGGCCAGGAATACAATGAGCAGTTCTTC. This encodes CASSWAGQEYNEQFF.

This clonotype was recorded a few times. V gene TRBV28 combines with J gene TRBJ2-2, with D perhaps given as TRBD1 or TRBD2 (5 bases each). This CDR3 contains 14 residues. Trimming took off 8 bases at V and 2 bases at J, with 12 bases between the two ends. Germline lookup yields CDR1 MDHEN and CDR2 SYDVKM. The CDR3 DNA is TGTGCCAGCTACGAGGGACGTAACACCGGGGAGCTGTTTTTT. Protein sequence: CASYEGRNTGELFF.

In its sample, this clonotype was seen a few times. In DNA, the CDR3 is TGTGCCAGCAGGGCCGGGACAGGGGGCTATGGCTACACCTTC. Translating gives CASRAGTGGYGYTF. The chain recombines TRBV27 with TRBJ1-2; TRBD1 matches 11 bases. V lost 6 bases and J lost 4; bases outside the gene matches: 4. The CDR3 is made up of 14 amino acids. Germline CDR1 and CDR2: MNHEY and SMNVEV (reference sequence).

This clonotype was found a few times. The chain uses TRBV2 and TRBJ2-3, with 10 nucleotides matching TRBD2. This CDR3 is built from 15 residues. V shed 8 bases and J 9 bases; nucleotides not matched to a gene: 14. Germline CDR1 reads SNHLY; CDR2 reads FYNNEI. The CDR3 DNA is TGTGCCAGCGGAAGAGCGGGGGGGGTCCGATCAACGCAGTATTTT. Encoded protein: CASGRAGGVRSTQYF.

V is TRBV25-1 and J is TRBJ2-7; the match to TRBD1 covers 7 bases. The assigned J gene may be wrong: the sequence end matches TRBJ2-5 better. CDR3 length equals 11 residues. Looked up from germline, CDR1 is MGHDK and CDR2 is SYGVNS. CDR3 nucleotides: TGTGCCTCCTACAGGGGTGAGACCCAGTACTTC. Its protein product is CASYRGETQYF.

This clonotype is categorized as medium-sized. The chain uses TRBV5-1 and TRBJ2-3, with D uncertain. CDR1 and CDR2 (germline): SGHRS, YFSETQ. The CDR3 is 11 residues long. V lost 1 base to trimming and J lost 3 bases, with 0 bases between them. This chain's CDR3 is CASSLTDTQYF. For the CDR3, the DNA is TGCGCCAGCAGCTTGACAGATACGCAGTATTTT. Full variable domain (rest looked up from reference TRBV5-1 and TRBJ2-3): KAGVTQTPRYLIKTRGQQVTLSCSPISGHRSVSWYQQTPGQGLQFLFEYFSETQRNKGNFPGRFSGRQFSNSRSEMNVSTLELGDSALYLCASSLTDTQYFGPGTRLTVL.